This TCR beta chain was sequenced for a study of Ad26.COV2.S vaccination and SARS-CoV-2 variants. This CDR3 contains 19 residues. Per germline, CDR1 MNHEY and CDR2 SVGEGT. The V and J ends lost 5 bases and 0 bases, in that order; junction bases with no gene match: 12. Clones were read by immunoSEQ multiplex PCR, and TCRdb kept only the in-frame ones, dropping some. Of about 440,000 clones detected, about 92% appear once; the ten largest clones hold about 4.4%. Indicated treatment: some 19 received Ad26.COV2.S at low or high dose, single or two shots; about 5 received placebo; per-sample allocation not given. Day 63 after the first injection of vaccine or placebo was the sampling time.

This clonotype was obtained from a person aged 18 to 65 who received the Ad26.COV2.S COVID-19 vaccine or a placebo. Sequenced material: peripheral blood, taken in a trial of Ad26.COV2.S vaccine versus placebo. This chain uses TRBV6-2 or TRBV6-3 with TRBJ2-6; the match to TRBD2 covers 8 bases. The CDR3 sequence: CASSIAGFPKSSGANVLTF. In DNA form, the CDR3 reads TGTGCCAGCAGTATAGCGGGATTCCCAAAAAGCTCTGGGGCCAACGTCCTGACTTTC.